This T cell receptor beta chain appears in the sequencing data of a study of T cell repertoires and Cas9 in healthy adults. Turning to the study itself: Multi-effector potency, cytotoxicity and lineage were assessed in SpCas9-reactive CD4 and CD8 T cells. General observations from the study: SpCas9-reactive regulatory T cells reportedly mitigated SpCas9-reactive effector T cells in vitro.

Germline CDR1 reads MDHEN; CDR2 reads SYDVKM. This CDR3 is 17 amino acids long. Losses at the gene ends were 2 bases for V and 3 bases for J; bases not matched to a gene: 10. Repertoires were generated with immunoSEQ multiplex PCR, while TCRdb's copy carries only in-frame clones and drops some. The sample has tens of thousands of clones; roughly 89% are singletons. Regarding this clone: What it binds is not known.

This TCR was sampled from a human donor in good health. This chain connects TRBV28 to TRBJ2-7, with TRBD1 matching 10 bases. Sequenced: CD4+ effector T cells (CD127+, CD25-, CD137-, CD154-) from PBMCs; culture status not recorded. The CDR3 nucleotides read TGTGCCAGCAGTTTAGGGGGGATTCGGGACAGGGGCTACGAGCAGTACTTC. Its translation is CASSLGGIRDRGYEQYF.